This TCR beta chain was profiled in a study of T cell responses to AZD1222 COVID-19 vaccine. Worth noting for this clone: The antigen is not known.

Combined were second doses at about 4 or about 12 weeks. Whole-study results and caveats: At 160-218 and 743-854, vaccine-associated CD4 TCRs were dominant, and they spanned spike. At baseline, seropositivity was found in only a handful of AZD1222 recipients. Repertoire sampling occurred only after the peak T cell response.

Profiling relied on immunoSEQ multiplex PCR, and the TCRdb table lists in-frame clones only, not all of them. The sample lists more than 150,000 clones, 90% to 95% seen once, with 1.6% in the top ten. Trimming removed 3 bases at V and 8 bases at J, with 16 bases between. CDR3 size: 14 residues. Germline loops: CDR1 MGHRA, CDR2 YSYEKL. This TCR came from an adult who received the AZD1222 COVID-19 vaccine. The sequencing used peripheral blood, collected 28 days after the second AZD1222 dose. The V gene is TRBV4-1, the J gene TRBJ1-2, with TRBD1 as a possible D gene (5 bases). The CDR3 spells CASSHPGARGGYTF. CDR3 coding DNA: TGCGCCAGCAGCCACCCCGGGGCGCGAGGCGGCTACACCTTC.